This T cell receptor (beta chain) appears in the sequencing data of a study of cytomegalovirus exposure and HLA in healthy donors. On the study more broadly: The platform used for the roughly 110 validation repertoires matched that of the 650 to 750 first-cohort repertoires, a later analysis reported. General observations from the study: Researchers counted around 180 TCR beta chains as cytomegalovirus-associated. Most TCR sequences were seen very rarely across donors, but some public TCRs occurred in many. Confirmation was obtained in vitro that a few CMV-associated chains are specific for CMV antigens.

The junction had 3 bases not matched to a gene; V was cut back by 8 bases and J by 3 bases. The CDR3 runs 13 residues. The germline V gene has CDR1 SEHNR and CDR2 FQNEAQ (reference sequence). This clone occurred once. What it recognizes is unknown. The repertoire was sequenced with immunoSEQ multiplex PCR; TCRdb's copy has only in-frame clones and lacks some. The sample lists more than 95,000 clones, roughly 90% occurring once. The receptor's source is a woman under 30 in good health and CMV-seronegative. The chain uses TRBV7-9 and TRBJ2-7, with TRBD2 identical over 11 bases. The material sequenced was PBMCs. This CDR3 is CASLLAGDYEQYF. In DNA form, the CDR3 reads TGTGCCAGCCTACTAGCGGGAGACTACGAGCAGTACTTC. Drawing the rest from reference TRBV7-9 and TRBJ2-7, the complete variable domain is DTGVSQNPRHKITKRGQNVTFRCDPISEHNRLYWYRQTLGQGPEFLTYFQNEAQLEKSRLLSDRFSAERPKGSFSTLEIQRTEQGDSAMYLCASLLAGDYEQYFGPGTRLTVT.